This TCR beta chain was identified in a study of blood T cell repertoires in COVID-19. Study background: Sites across the United States, Italy and Spain contributed samples from acute and convalescent COVID-19. T cells, B-cell-depleted T cells, or PBMCs provided the cDNA or gDNA that served as material.

Per the authors' pipeline: Reference gene primers were amplified, and this amplification served to estimate nucleated cell counts. TCRdb's copy holds only in-frame clones and misses some; the assay was immunoSEQ multiplex PCR. V and J calls and clone size come straight from that table; D and trimming were deduced from the DNA. The profile shows some 44,000 clones, around 92% of them singletons. The sequencing sample was made of peripheral blood. This clonotype originated in a human donor in a cohort sampled during active COVID-19.

Here the CDR3 DNA reads TGTGCCAGCAGAGTCTCCGGGACAGGGGGCTACGAGCAGTACTTC. It codes for CASRVSGTGGYEQYF. The chain uses TRBV6-5 and TRBJ2-7; TRBD1 matches 11 bases. Germline-derived CDR1 and CDR2 are MNHEY and SVGAGI. The CDR3 has 15 residues. Trimming cost V 6 bases and J 3 bases; bases outside gene matches: 7.